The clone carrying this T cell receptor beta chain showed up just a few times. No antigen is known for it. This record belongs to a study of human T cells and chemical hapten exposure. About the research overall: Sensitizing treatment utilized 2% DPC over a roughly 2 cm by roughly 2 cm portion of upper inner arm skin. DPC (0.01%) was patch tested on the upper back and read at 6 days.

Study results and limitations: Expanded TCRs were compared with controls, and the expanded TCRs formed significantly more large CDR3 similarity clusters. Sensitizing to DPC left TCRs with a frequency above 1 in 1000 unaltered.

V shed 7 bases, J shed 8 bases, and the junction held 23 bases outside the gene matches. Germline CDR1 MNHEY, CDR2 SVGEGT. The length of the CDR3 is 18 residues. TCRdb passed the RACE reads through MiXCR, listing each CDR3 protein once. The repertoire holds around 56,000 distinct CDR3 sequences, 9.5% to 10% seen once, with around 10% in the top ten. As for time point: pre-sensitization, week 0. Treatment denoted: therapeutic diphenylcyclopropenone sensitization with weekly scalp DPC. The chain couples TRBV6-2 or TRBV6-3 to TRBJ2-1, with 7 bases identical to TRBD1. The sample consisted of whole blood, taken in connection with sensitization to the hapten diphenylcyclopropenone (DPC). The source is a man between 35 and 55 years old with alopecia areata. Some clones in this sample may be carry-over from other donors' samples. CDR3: CASTPGQIIMARSDEQFF. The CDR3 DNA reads TGTGCCAGCACTCCGGGACAGATAATAATGGCCAGATCAGATGAGCAGTTCTTC.